This T cell receptor (beta chain) stems from a study of blood T cell repertoires in COVID-19. As for the study in general: Acute and convalescent COVID-19 samples came from the United States, Italy and Spain.

Here immunoSEQ multiplex PCR was the method, and the copy in TCRdb shows in-frame clones only, minus some. Of 150,000 to 200,000 clones in the sample, roughly 80% are singletons; the top ten hold 14%. The V gene's germline CDR1 is SGHRS and CDR2 YFSETQ. This CDR3 has 13 amino acids. V was shortened by 1 base and J by 6 bases, with 10 bases between the two germline ends. Seattle's cohort entered during active infection and was followed longitudinally. The receptor was isolated from a woman between 65 and 79 years old with COVID-19, enrolled during active disease. This chain connects TRBV5-1 to TRBJ1-1, with D perhaps matching TRBD1 (5 bases). The sequenced material came from peripheral blood. CDR3 sequence (DNA): TGCGCCAGCAGCTTGCTTTCAGGGCCTGAAGCTTTCTTT. It codes for CASSLLSGPEAFF.